This TCR beta chain was obtained from a study of spatial heterogeneity in lung cancer (dated by TCRdb to about 2019). With respect to the entire study: Beta-chain transcripts were consistently detected in greater numbers than alpha-chain transcripts, which likely reflected higher beta-chain transcript abundance. In the raw uncorrected reads, each unique combination of TCR and UMI appeared on average more than ten times. TCR alpha and beta repertoires were quantitatively compared across multiple tumor regions, matched nontumor lung and blood in non-small cell lung cancer. TCR repertoire features were related to nonsynonymous mutation counts determined by whole-exome sequencing of tumor tissue. At surgery, both alpha and beta chains were TCR-sequenced in approximately 210 tumor regions, fewer than 85 matched nontumor lung samples and some 56 PBMC samples.

Study-wide conclusions, independent of this receptor: Additional single-cell paired TCR alpha and beta sequencing was considered necessary to confirm, at a functional level, the hypothesis that regional TCRs recognize regional mutations.

The library was built by means of 5' RACE. These reads were obtained on a NextSeq 500. In the TCR library protocol, a unique molecular identifier was attached to each TCR cDNA molecule so that PCR and sequencing errors could be corrected. As for the authors' bioinformatics: Decombinator tools were used for TCR identification, UMI-based error correction and CDR3 extraction. Expanded TCRs were defined as those above a frequency of 2 per 1,000, corresponding to the top 1% of the tumor frequency distribution. Renyi diversity was computed with the R vegan package after each repertoire had been subsampled 100 times to 5,000 TCRs. CDR3 similarity networks were constructed using string-kernel similarity of amino acid triplets, with links drawn between CDR3s whose pairwise similarity was above 0.82. The public reads were reanalyzed by TCRdb: fastp trimming at Q25, MiXCR alignment, in-frame beta chains only. Entries are consolidated by CDR3 protein sequence, retaining the most common genes and DNA. These V and J calls are TCRdb output, not the study's own analysis. This sample holds approximately 11,000 distinct CDR3 sequences; roughly 6.4% were observed only once. The top ten constitute about a tenth of the sample.

CDR1 and CDR2 are read off the germline V gene as SGHTA and FQGNSA. Including cysteine and phenylalanine, the CDR3 has 16 amino acids. Left in the record is the CDR3 DNA by itself, 48 bases read in frame from the first base. V loses 2 bases at its end and J loses 5 bases; junction bases beyond the gene matches: 9. Judged by its sample share, this clonotype qualifies as large (0.1 to 1%). The specificity of this receptor is unknown. The input lacks base qualities; no much larger clone sits a single base away. This beta chain slipped into a library made for alpha chains as a stray read, so its size is not meaningful. The meaning of the sample's time point label: sample taken at primary tumor resection. Whole RNA extracted from tumor and nontumor lung tissue, or from cryopreserved PBMC samples, was used for TCR sequencing without cell sorting. The donors were around 69 patients from the lung TRACERx cohort who had early-stage, untreated non-small cell lung cancer. A patient was chosen for TCR sequencing only when enough RNA was available from at least two tumor regions. Before being selected, tumor and adjacent nontumor lung specimens were reviewed by a lung pathologist.

Rearrangement joined TRBV7-2 to TRBJ2-3, and 8 junction bases match TRBD1. The sequencing used normal lung tissue next to the tumor, collected at surgery. The sequence came from a male donor with early-stage non-small cell lung cancer. The sequenced DNA is TGTGCCAGCAGCTTAATGGGCGGGACAGGTGGAGATACGCAGTATTTT. It specifies CASSLMGGTGGDTQYF.